This TCR beta chain emerged from a study of blood T cell repertoires in COVID-19. Study in general: Samples representing acute and convalescent COVID-19 were sourced from the United States, Italy and Spain. The cDNA or gDNA used as material had been derived from T cells, B-cell-depleted T cells, or PBMCs.

Trimming pared 5 bases from V and 4 bases from J, leaving 15 bases between. Per germline, CDR1 SGHAT and CDR2 FQNNGV. This CDR3 spans 15 amino acids. The method was immunoSEQ multiplex PCR; TCRdb's version includes in-frame clones alone and lacks a portion of them. The data show roughly 180,000 clones, more than 75% seen once. The V and J genes are TRBV11-2 and TRBJ1-5, with D unresolved. The origin of this receptor is a woman aged 45-59 years with COVID-19, enrolled during active disease. The sequenced material came from peripheral blood. CDR3 protein: CASSTSVMENQPQHF. The CDR3 DNA sequence: TGTGCCAGCAGCACCAGCGTGATGGAAAATCAGCCCCAGCATTTT.